The rows below give T cell receptor beta chains drawn from one sample of a study of T-cell reconstitution after alpha-beta-depleted transplantation in children. MiXCR, run by TCRdb on the PCR reads, gives a single entry per CDR3 protein. The data contain hundreds of thousands of distinct CDR3 sequences, roughly a tenth of them singletons. The sequencing used PBMCs from the stem cell graft donor, collected from the stem cell graft. The receptors stem from a human donor who donated a stem cell graft to a child with acute myeloid leukemia. The CDR3 runs from the conserved cysteine through the conserved F or W. Fields, in order: V gene, J gene, clone size, D gene, CDR3 DNA, CDR3 protein. The D gene is left open where the match is weak. Only part of the rows carry a size: once, few, many, or a class if the clone is expanded.

>TRBV3-1|TRBJ1-1|-|TRBD1
TGTGCCAGCAGCCCTTGGGACAGGGGAGGAGGAAGGACTGAAGCTTTCTTT
CASSPWDRGGGRTEAFF
>TRBV20-1|TRBJ2-3|-|-
TGCAGTGCTAGTCGGGTTTCTAGCACAGATACGCAGTATTTT
CSASRVSSTDTQYF
>TRBV25-1|TRBJ2-5|-|TRBD2
TGTGCCAGCAGTGGCGGGGGAGGGATGGAAGAGACCCAGTACTTC
CASSGGGGMEETQYF
>TRBV7-3|TRBJ2-3|-|-
TGTGCCAGCAGCTTATCCGGTATTGACACAGATACGCAGTATTTT
CASSLSGIDTDTQYF
>TRBV10-3|TRBJ1-1|-|-
TGTGCCATCAGTTCAGTGAACACTGAAGCTTTCTTT
CAISSVNTEAFF
>TRBV5-1|TRBJ1-1|-|-
TGCGCCAGCAGCTTTACAGGTTTGGTGAACACTGAAGCTTTCTTT
CASSFTGLVNTEAFF
>TRBV29-1|TRBJ2-2|-|-
TGCAGCGCCGTTACGGGGGGCCGGGAGCTGTTTTTT
CSAVTGGRELFF
>TRBV6-1|TRBJ2-1|-|TRBD2
TGTGCCAGCAGTGAAGAAGGCGGGAGTAACCCTAAGCAGTTCTTC
CASSEEGGSNPKQFF
>TRBV6-1|TRBJ1-5|-|TRBD1
TGTGCCAGCATCGGACAGGGTTATAGCAATCAGCCCCAGCATTTT
CASIGQGYSNQPQHF
>TRBV19|TRBJ2-2|-|TRBD1
TGTGCCAGTAGTTCCGGGACAGGGGCGAACACCGGGGAGCTGTTTTTT
CASSSGTGANTGELFF
>TRBV4-2|TRBJ2-3|-|-
TGTGCCAGCAGCCAAGATCTGGGCGGACTCCGCACAGATACGCAGTATTTT
CASSQDLGGLRTDTQYF
>TRBV6-1|TRBJ1-1|few|-
TGTGCCAGCACCAGTCGGAGTCTCACTGAAGCTTTCTTT
CASTSRSLTEAFF
>TRBV7-2|TRBJ2-5|-|-
TGTGCCAGCAGCTTGAAAGCGCTTCAAGAGACCCAGTACTTC
CASSLKALQETQYF
>TRBV5-5|TRBJ1-4|-|-
TGTGCCAGCAGCGTGACCCTCATGACGAACGAAAAACTGTTTTTT
CASSVTLMTNEKLFF
>TRBV29-1|TRBJ1-1|few|-
TGCAGCGCCGGAGCGACCACAGGGAACACTGAAGCTTTCTTT
CSAGATTGNTEAFF
>TRBV20-1|TRBJ2-7|-|TRBD2
TGCTGTGGGCGACTAGCGGGAGGCCTTTCCGGCGAGCAGTACTTC
CCGRLAGGLSGEQYF